This T cell receptor beta chain appears in the sequencing data of a study of blood T cell repertoires in COVID-19. Overall study context: The origin of the acute and convalescent COVID-19 samples was the United States, Italy and Spain. The analysed material was cDNA or gDNA that came from T cells, B-cell-depleted T cells, or PBMCs.

CDR1 is SGHTA, CDR2 FQGNSA, per germline. With V trimmed by 5 bases and J by 5 bases, 8 bases remained unmatched. This CDR3 contains 14 residues. Per the original methods: Estimated nucleated cell counts came from reference gene primer amplification. Libraries were prepared by immunoSEQ multiplex PCR; TCRdb keeps only in-frame clonotypes and omits some of them. Clone size and V and J calls were adopted from that table, with D and trimming inferred from the DNA. Of a few hundred thousand clones in the sample, approximately 82% were seen once. The receptor's source is a woman between 18 and 29 years old with acute or convalescent COVID-19. The chain carries TRBV7-2 and TRBJ2-5, with TRBD1 matching 7 bases. The sequencing sample was made of peripheral blood. CDR3 DNA: TGTGCCAGCAGCGGGGGACAGCTTTGGGAGACCCAGTACTTC. It translates to CASSGGQLWETQYF.